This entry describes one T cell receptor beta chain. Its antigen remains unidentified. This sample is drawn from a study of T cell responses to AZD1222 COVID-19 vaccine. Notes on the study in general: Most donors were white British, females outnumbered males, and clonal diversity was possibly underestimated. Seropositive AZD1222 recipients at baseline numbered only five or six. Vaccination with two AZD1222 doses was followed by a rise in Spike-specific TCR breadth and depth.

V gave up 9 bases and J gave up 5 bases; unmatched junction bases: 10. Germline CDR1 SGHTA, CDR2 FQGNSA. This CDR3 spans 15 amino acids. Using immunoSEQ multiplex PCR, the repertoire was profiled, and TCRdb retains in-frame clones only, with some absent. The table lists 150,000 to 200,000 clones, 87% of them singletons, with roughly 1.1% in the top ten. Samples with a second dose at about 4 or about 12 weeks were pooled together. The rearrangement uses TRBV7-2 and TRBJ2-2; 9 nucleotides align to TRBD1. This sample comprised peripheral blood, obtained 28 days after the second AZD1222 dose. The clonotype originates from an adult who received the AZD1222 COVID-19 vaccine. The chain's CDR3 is CASRWGQGGTGELFF. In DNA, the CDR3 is TGTGCCAGTCGCTGGGGACAGGGCGGTACCGGGGAGCTGTTTTTT.